Each of the 14 T cell receptor beta chains below was sequenced from the same sample in a study of regulatory T cells in long-lasting Graves disease. Time point given: persistent/refractory GD, antithyroid drugs over 5 years with positive TRAb. From RNA extracted from PBMCs, the TCR library was made. CDR3-region Arm-PCR and iRepertoire HTBI primers produced the TCR beta libraries. One entry per CDR3 protein results from TCRdb running MiXCR on the multiplex PCR reads. The sample yields about 660,000 distinct CDR3 sequences, about 30% seen once. The sample was peripheral blood mononuclear cells (PBMCs), taken when the disease was refractory, from a patient treated with antithyroid drugs. Source of these receptors: a female donor with Graves disease.

This clonotype has at least ten counts. The V and J genes are TRBV28 and TRBJ1-1, with a possible D match to TRBD1 (5 bases). Germline lookup yields CDR1 MDHEN and CDR2 SYDVKM. This CDR3 has 13 residues. V lost 8 bases and J lost 0, with 10 bases in between. The CDR3 loop is CASHRSMNTEAFF. The CDR3 coding sequence is TGTGCCAGCCACAGGTCCATGAACACTGAAGCTTTCTTT.

The genes are TRBV28 and TRBJ1-5; 10 nucleotides line up with TRBD1. The length of the CDR3 is 17 residues. Germline V gene lookup returns CDR1 MDHEN and CDR2 SYDVKM. V gave up 5 bases and J gave up 6 bases; unmatched junction bases: 13. The CDR3 region has the DNA TGTGCCAGCAGTCTTGACAGGGGGCTGGGGGGCAGTCAGCCCCAGCATTTT. It specifies CASSLDRGLGGSQPQHF.

This chain joins TRBV5-4 and TRBJ2-2, with 8 bases aligning to TRBD1. V was clipped by 0 bases and J by 5 bases; unmatched bases: 9. Germline assignment: CDR1 SGHNT and CDR2 YYREEE (reference sequence). The CDR3 contains 17 residues. As DNA, the CDR3 is TGTGCCAGCAGCTTGGCTGTTTCAGGGGGCGCGACCGGGGAGCTGTTTTTT. Translation: CASSLAVSGGATGELFF.

This clonotype was found a few times. The V and J genes are TRBV28 and TRBJ1-5; D is possibly TRBD1 (5 bases). The CDR3 is 15 amino acids. Germline CDR1 MDHEN, CDR2 SYDVKM. V was shortened by 5 bases and J by 0 bases, with 11 bases between the two germline ends. CDR3 nucleotides: TGTGCCAGCAGTATAGGGGTCTATAGCAATCAGCCCCAGCATTTT. Its translation is CASSIGVYSNQPQHF.

This clonotype occurred a few times. This chain joins TRBV29-1 and TRBJ1-2; unclear D gene. This CDR3 region has 11 residues. CDR1 is SQVTM and CDR2 is ANQGSEA in the germline V gene. V shed 2 bases and J shed 5 bases, with 6 bases lying between them. The CDR3 spells CSVEIRYGYTF. Written as DNA, the CDR3 is TGCAGCGTTGAAATTCGTTATGGCTACACCTTC.

This clonotype was seen a handful of times. The chain links TRBV7-2 to TRBJ1-2; a weak D match, TRBD1 (6 bases). This CDR3 is 17 amino acids long. From germline, CDR1 is SGHTA and CDR2 FQGNSA. Trimming removed 5 bases at V and 3 bases at J, with 22 bases between. The CDR3 is CASSPSRGGTTYYGYTF. In nucleotides, the CDR3 is TGTGCCAGCAGCCCTAGCCGCGGGGGGACAACCTACTATGGCTACACCTTC. Variable domain in full (rest from reference TRBV7-2 and TRBJ1-2): GAGVSQSPSNKVTEKGKDVELRCDPISGHTALYWYRQSLGQGLEFLIYFQGNSAPDKSGLPSDRFSAERTGGSVSTLTIQRTQQEDSAVYLCASSPSRGGTTYYGYTFGSGTRLTVV.

The J gene is TRBJ1-1, the V gene TRBV10-3; TRBD1 matches 8 bases. The length of the CDR3 is 15 residues. Unmatched junction bases numbered 7, after V lost 3 bases and J lost 4 bases. Germline CDR1 reads ENHRY; CDR2 reads SYGVKD. The CDR3 DNA reads as TGTGCCATCAGTGACCCCCAGGGGGCCGGCACTGAAGCTTTCTTT. Translation gives CAISDPQGAGTEAFF.

V gene TRBV30 combines with J gene TRBJ2-4; D uncertain. Trimming removed 3 bases at V and 0 bases at J, with 9 bases between. Germline V CDR1 and CDR2: GTSNPN, SVGIG (reference sequence). This CDR3 is built from 14 residues. The CDR3 region has the DNA TGTGCCTGGAGCCCCACGTTAGCCAAAAACATTCAGTACTTC. Amino acids: CAWSPTLAKNIQYF.

This clonotype was recorded many times. V gene TRBV10-3 combines with J gene TRBJ1-1; D possibly corresponds to TRBD1 (6 bases). Germline V gene data show CDR1 as ENHRY and CDR2 as SYGVKD. The CDR3 runs 13 residues. Trimming cost V 6 bases and J 2 bases, with 10 bases left between them. The CDR3 reads CAIREGGNTEAFF. Written as DNA, the CDR3 is TGTGCCATCAGGGAAGGGGGTAACACTGAAGCTTTCTTT.

This clonotype has at least ten counts. The V and J genes are TRBV7-2 and TRBJ1-1; no clear D. This CDR3 is 14 amino acids long. Looked up from germline, CDR1 is SGHTA and CDR2 is FQGNSA. V lost 5 bases and J 1 base, leaving 11 bases between the germline ends. This CDR3 is CASSPGPANTEAFF. The CDR3 coding sequence is TGTGCCAGCAGCCCAGGACCGGCGAACACTGAAGCTTTCTTT.

V gene TRBV20-1 combines with J gene TRBJ2-5; D unclear. Per the germline V gene, CDR1 is DFQATT and CDR2 is SNEGSKA (reference sequence). This CDR3 spans 14 amino acids. Trimming pared 0 bases from V and 0 bases from J, leaving 8 bases between. CDR3 bases: TGCAGTGCTAGAGATCTCCGGTACCAAGAGACCCAGTACTTC. The encoded protein is CSARDLRYQETQYF.

Comment on this clonotype: It is likely a read error: a sequence one base away is far more abundant. The chain recombines TRBV28 with TRBJ1-1, with 8 bases that match TRBD1. Germline V lookup: CDR1 MDHEN, CDR2 SYDVKM. This CDR3 is built from 13 residues. CDR3 sequence reads: CASRDRVNAEAFF. CDR3 nucleotides: TGTGCCAGCAGGGACAGGGTGAACGCTGAAGCTTTCTTT.

The chain combines TRBV5-1 with TRBJ1-6; weak D call: TRBD1 (6 bases). The V gene's germline CDR1 is SGHRS and CDR2 YFSETQ. Trimming shortened V by 0 bases and J by 10 bases, and 17 bases separated the two germline ends. The CDR3 is 16 residues long. CDR3 in DNA: TGCGCCAGCAGCTTGGCTGGGATGACAGGAGGCTCACCCCTCCACTTT. This gives the protein CASSLAGMTGGSPLHF. Full variable domain (remainder filled in from reference TRBV5-1 and TRBJ1-6): KAGVTQTPRYLIKTRGQQVTLSCSPISGHRSVSWYQQTPGQGLQFLFEYFSETQRNKGNFPGRFSGRQFSNSRSEMNVSTLELGDSALYLCASSLAGMTGGSPLHFGNGTRLTVT.

This clonotype showed up just a few times. The genes are TRBV19 and TRBJ2-7; the D gene is possibly TRBD2 (7 bases). Per germline, CDR1 LNHDA and CDR2 SQIVND (reference sequence). Trimming pared 3 bases from V and 3 bases from J, leaving 12 bases between. The CDR3 has 14 amino acids. In nucleotides, the CDR3 is TGTGCCAGTAGTATGGACAGCGGGATCTACGAGCAGTACTTC. As protein: CASSMDSGIYEQYF.